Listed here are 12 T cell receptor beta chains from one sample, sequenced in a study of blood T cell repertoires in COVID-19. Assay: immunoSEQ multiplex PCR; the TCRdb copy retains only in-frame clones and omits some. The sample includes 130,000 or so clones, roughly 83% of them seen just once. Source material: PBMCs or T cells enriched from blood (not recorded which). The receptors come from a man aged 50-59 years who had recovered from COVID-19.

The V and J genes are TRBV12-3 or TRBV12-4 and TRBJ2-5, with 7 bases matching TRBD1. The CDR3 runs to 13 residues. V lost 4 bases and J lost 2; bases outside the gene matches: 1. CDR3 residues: CASSWDRQETQYF. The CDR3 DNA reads TGTGCCAGCAGTTGGGACAGACAAGAGACCCAGTACTTC.

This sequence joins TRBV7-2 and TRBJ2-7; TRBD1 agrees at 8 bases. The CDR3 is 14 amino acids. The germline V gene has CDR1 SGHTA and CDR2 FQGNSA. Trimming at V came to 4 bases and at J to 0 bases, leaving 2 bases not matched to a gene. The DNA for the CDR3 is TGTGCCAGCAGCTACAGGGGGAGCTCCTACGAGCAGTACTTC. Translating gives CASSYRGSSYEQYF.

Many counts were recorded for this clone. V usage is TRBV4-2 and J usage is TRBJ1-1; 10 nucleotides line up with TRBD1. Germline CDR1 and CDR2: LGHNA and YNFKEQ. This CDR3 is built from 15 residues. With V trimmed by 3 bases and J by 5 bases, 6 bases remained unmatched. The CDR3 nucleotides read TGTGCCAGCAGCCAGGCACGGACAGGGGGAACTGAAGCTTTCTTT. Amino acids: CASSQARTGGTEAFF.

The CDR3 sequence: CATSDLTGVHGELFF. The CDR3 DNA is TGTGCCACCAGTGACTTGACAGGGGTCCACGGGGAGCTGTTTTTT. The gene calls are TRBV24-1 and TRBJ2-2; 8 bases map to TRBD1. Germline loops: CDR1 KGHDR, CDR2 SFDVKD. The CDR3 covers 15 residues. J was trimmed by 7 bases and V by 4 bases; bases with no gene match: 7.

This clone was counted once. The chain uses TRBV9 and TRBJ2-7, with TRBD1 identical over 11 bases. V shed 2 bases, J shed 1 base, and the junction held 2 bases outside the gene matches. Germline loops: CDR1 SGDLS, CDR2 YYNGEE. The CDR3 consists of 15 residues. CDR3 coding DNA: TGTGCCAGCAGCGTCGGACAGGGGGCGTCCTACGAGCAGTACTTC. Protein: CASSVGQGASYEQYF. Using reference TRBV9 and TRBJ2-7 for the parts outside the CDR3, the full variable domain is DSGVTQTPKHLITATGQRVTLRCSPRSGDLSVYWYQQSLDQGLQFLIQYYNGEERAKGNILERFSAQQFPDLHSELNLSSLELGDSALYFCASSVGQGASYEQYFGPGTRLTVT.

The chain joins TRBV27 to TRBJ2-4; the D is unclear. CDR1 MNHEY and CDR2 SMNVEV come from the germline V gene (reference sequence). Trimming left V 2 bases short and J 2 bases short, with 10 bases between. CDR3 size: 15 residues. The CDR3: CASSLVVASKNIQYF. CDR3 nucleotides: TGTGCCAGCAGTTTAGTGGTAGCCTCCAAAAACATTCAGTACTTC.

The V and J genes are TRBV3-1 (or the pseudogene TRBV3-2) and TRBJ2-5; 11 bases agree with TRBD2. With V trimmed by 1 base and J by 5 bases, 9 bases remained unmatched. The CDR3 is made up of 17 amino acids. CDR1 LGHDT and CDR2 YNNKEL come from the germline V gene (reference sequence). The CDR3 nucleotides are TGTGCCAGCAGCCAAGGGTCTAGCGGGGGGCCGGGGGAGACCCAGTACTTC. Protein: CASSQGSSGGPGETQYF.

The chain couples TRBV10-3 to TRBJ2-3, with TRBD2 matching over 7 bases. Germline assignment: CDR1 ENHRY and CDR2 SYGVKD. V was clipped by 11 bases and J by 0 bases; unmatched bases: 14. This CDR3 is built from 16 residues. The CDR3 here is CAASTLAGASTDTQYF. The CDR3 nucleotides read TGTGCCGCCTCGACCTTAGCGGGCGCAAGCACAGATACGCAGTATTTT.

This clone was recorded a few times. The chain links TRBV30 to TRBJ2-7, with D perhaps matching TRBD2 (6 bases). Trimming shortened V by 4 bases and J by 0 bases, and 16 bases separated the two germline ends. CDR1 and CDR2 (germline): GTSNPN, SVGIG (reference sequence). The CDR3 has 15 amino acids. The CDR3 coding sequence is TGTGCCTGGACCATCACCGGGGGTAGCTCCTACGAGCAGTACTTC. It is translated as CAWTITGGSSYEQYF.

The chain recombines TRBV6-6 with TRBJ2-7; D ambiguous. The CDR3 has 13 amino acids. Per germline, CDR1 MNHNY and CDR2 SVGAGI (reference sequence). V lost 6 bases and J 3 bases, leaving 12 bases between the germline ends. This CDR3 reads CASSPPESYEQYF. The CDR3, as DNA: TGTGCCAGCAGCCCCCCGGAGAGCTACGAGCAGTACTTC.

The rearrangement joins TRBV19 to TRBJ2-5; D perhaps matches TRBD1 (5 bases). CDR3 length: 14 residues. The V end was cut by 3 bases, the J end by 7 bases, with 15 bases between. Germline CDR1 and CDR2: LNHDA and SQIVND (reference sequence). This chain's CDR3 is CASSMGPPMATQYF. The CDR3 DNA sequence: TGTGCCAGTAGTATGGGGCCCCCGATGGCGACCCAGTACTTC.

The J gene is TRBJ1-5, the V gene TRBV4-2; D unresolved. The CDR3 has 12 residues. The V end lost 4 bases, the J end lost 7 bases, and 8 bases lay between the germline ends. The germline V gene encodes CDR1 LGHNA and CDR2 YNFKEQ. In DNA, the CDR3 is TGTGCCAGCAGCCTAGACGGGCAGCCCCAGCATTTT. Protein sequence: CASSLDGQPQHF.